The 14 T cell receptor beta chains below come from one sample, sequenced in a study of CD8+CD57+ T cells in acquired aplastic anemia. Genomic DNA constituted the template upon which TCR beta VDJ and CDR3 profiling was performed. Each CDR3 protein is one row after TCRdb ran MiXCR on the reads. This sample has roughly 80,000 distinct CDR3 sequences, with about 45% found just once. What was sequenced was sorted CD4+, CD8+, or CD8+CD57+ T cells (not recorded which) from PBMCs. These receptors all stem from a human donor in good health, serving as a control.

The table lists this clonotype with many counts. The V call is TRBV9, the J call TRBJ1-2, with a weak D call TRBD1 (5 bases). The CDR3 runs to 12 residues. Germline V gene lookup returns CDR1 SGDLS and CDR2 YYNGEE. Between the trimmed V and J ends, which lost 2 bases and 5 bases, there was a span of 7 bases. The CDR3 here is CASSVREYGYTF. The CDR3, as DNA: TGTGCCAGCAGCGTCAGGGAATATGGCTACACCTTC.

This clonotype was observed a handful of times. V usage is TRBV9 and J usage is TRBJ2-1, with 11 bases that match TRBD2. With V trimmed by 0 bases and J by 8 bases, 7 bases remained unmatched. Germline loops: CDR1 SGDLS, CDR2 YYNGEE. The CDR3 is 16 residues long. In nucleotides, the CDR3 is TGTGCCAGCAGCGTAGCCGGTACTAGCGGGAGCGATGAGCAGTTCTTC. Amino acid sequence: CASSVAGTSGSDEQFF.

This clonotype was found many times. V is TRBV6-5 and J is TRBJ1-2, with D tentatively TRBD1 (5 bases). Trimming cost V 4 bases and J 6 bases, with 12 bases left between them. The CDR3 length is 13 residues. Germline CDR1 reads MNHEY; CDR2 reads SVGAGI. The CDR3, as DNA: TGTGCCAGCAGTTCGAAGGGAGGGGATGGCTACACCTTC. Its protein product is CASSSKGGDGYTF.

Of note for this clonotype: Being one base from a much bigger clone, this may be a read error. The CDR3 nucleotides are TGCAGTGCTAGAGATAGGATCGATGAGCAGTTCTTC. This gives the protein CSARDRIDEQFF. J is TRBJ2-1 and V is TRBV20-1; D not resolved. Germline V gives CDR1 DFQATT, CDR2 SNEGSKA (reference sequence). CDR3 length: 12 amino acids. V gave up 0 bases and J gave up 8 bases, with 8 bases separating them.

The chain combines TRBV7-8 with TRBJ2-2; D is unclear. The CDR3 is 15 residues long. Trimming took off 7 bases at V and 1 base at J, with 13 bases between the two ends. The germline gives CDR1 SGHVS, CDR2 FQNEAQ. The CDR3 here is CASKPILRNTGELFF. The CDR3 coding sequence is TGTGCCAGCAAACCTATCTTGCGGAACACCGGGGAGCTGTTTTTT.

This chain links TRBV2 with TRBJ2-7, with 12 nucleotides matching TRBD2. Trimming cost V 6 bases and J 1 base; bases outside gene matches: 7. This CDR3 spans 16 amino acids. Germline values: CDR1 SNHLY, CDR2 FYNNEI. CDR3 bases: TGTGCCAGCAGGCGACTAGCGGGGGACCTTTCCTACGAGCAGTACTTC. Its protein is CASRRLAGDLSYEQYF.

Points on this clonotype: The CDR3 ends on some other residue instead of the conserved phenylalanine or tryptophan, so this is likely a read error. This chain joins TRBV25-1 and TRBJ2-1; 8 bases line up with TRBD2. The CDR3 runs 18 residues. CDR1 and CDR2 (germline): MGHDK, SYGVNS. The CDR3 DNA is TGCGCCAGCAGTGGGGCGGGAGGTGGGCTGGGCTTATACAATGAGCAGTTCCTC. It specifies CASSGAGGGLGLYNEQFL.

In its sample, this clonotype was seen many times. V is TRBV25-1 and J is TRBJ1-2; D possibly corresponds to TRBD1 (6 bases). V lost 4 bases to trimming and J lost 5 bases, with 23 bases between them. Germline V gene lookup returns CDR1 MGHDK and CDR2 SYGVNS. The CDR3 runs to 17 residues. Here the CDR3 reads CASSGPGQGALTYGYTF. CDR3 coding DNA: TGTGCCAGCAGTGGGCCGGGACAAGGGGCTCTCACATATGGCTACACCTTC.

Regarding this clonotype: Since a much larger clone is just one base distant, this may be a read error. This rearrangement joins TRBV11-1 to TRBJ1-1; 7 nucleotides match TRBD1. Germline V gives CDR1 SGHAT, CDR2 FQDESV (reference sequence). CDR3 length: 17 amino acids. CDR3: CAGSSHDRAGVRTEAFF. CDR3 coding DNA: TGTGCCGGCAGCTCACACGACAGGGCGGGAGTTCGCACTGAAGCTTTCTTT.

This clonotype has only a few counts. V is TRBV3-1 and J is TRBJ1-2; D call uncertain. The CDR3 extends over 17 amino acids. Trimming took off 0 bases at V and 3 bases at J, with 17 bases between the two ends. CDR1 is LGHDT and CDR2 is YNNKEL in the germline V gene (reference sequence). The CDR3 here is CASSQEYVGLMDYGYTF. The CDR3 DNA reads as TGTGCCAGCAGCCAAGAATATGTGGGCCTGATGGACTATGGCTACACCTTC.

As regards this clonotype: One junction end disagrees with the germline gene, perhaps due to a read error. V usage is TRBV27 and J usage is TRBJ2-7; 13 bases are shared with TRBD2. The CDR3 has 15 residues. Germline V lookup: CDR1 MNHEY, CDR2 SMNVEV (reference sequence). CDR3 residues: CAGSLVTSGGYEQYF. CDR3 nucleotides: TGTGCCGGCAGTTTAGTGACTAGCGGGGGGTACGAGCAGTACTTC.

The table lists this clonotype with many counts. The V gene is TRBV19, the J gene TRBJ1-1; D gene ambiguous. Germline V gene data show CDR1 as LNHDA and CDR2 as SQIVND (reference sequence). Trimming pared 3 bases from V and 0 bases from J, leaving 14 bases between. The CDR3 length is 16 residues. The CDR3 coding sequence is TGTGCCAGTAGTATCGGTAGCTTAGAAGTGAACACTGAAGCTTTCTTT. Translation: CASSIGSLEVNTEAFF.

V is TRBV4-1 and J is TRBJ2-1; the D gene is possibly TRBD2 (5 bases). The CDR3 runs to 16 residues. Trimming pared 4 bases from V and 9 bases from J, leaving 22 bases between. Germline V gives CDR1 MGHRA, CDR2 YSYEKL. As DNA, the CDR3 is TGCGCCAGCAGCCGAGGAAAAGAGGGCCGGGGTGGTGAGCAGTTCTTC. This encodes CASSRGKEGRGGEQFF.

Only a few counts were recorded for this clonotype. The chain carries TRBV2 and TRBJ2-7, with 9 nucleotides matching TRBD1. V was pared by 1 base and J by 6 bases, with 16 bases of the junction left unmatched. The CDR3 runs to 18 residues. CDR1 and CDR2 from the germline V gene are SNHLY and FYNNEI. CDR3 amino acids: CASSEGGGTGTGLFEQYF. CDR3 nucleotides: TGTGCCAGCAGTGAAGGGGGGGGCACCGGGACAGGGCTGTTCGAGCAGTACTTC.